This TCR beta chain is from a study of cytomegalovirus exposure and HLA in healthy donors. This clone showed up just once. The germline CDR1 and CDR2 sequences are SGHNT and YENEEA. J lost 6 bases, V lost 5 bases, and 4 bases had no gene match. CDR3 length equals 15 residues. Assay used: immunoSEQ multiplex PCR; TCRdb lists only in-frame clones, some missing. The sample carries approximately 100,000 clones, approximately 90% recorded once. The source of this sequence is a woman between 18 and 29 years old in good health and CMV-seropositive. The sequenced sample consisted of PBMCs. This chain joins TRBV11-3 and TRBJ1-6; 10 bases are shared with TRBD1. The CDR3 loop is CASSKDRGPNSPLHF. CDR3 nucleotide sequence: TGTGCCAGCAGCAAAGACAGGGGGCCTAATTCACCCCTCCACTTT. The whole variable domain, remainder taken from reference TRBV11-3 and TRBJ1-6, is EAGVVQSPRYKIIEKKQPVAFWCNPISGHNTLYWYLQNLGQGPELLIRYENEEAVDDSQLPKDRFSAERLKGVDSTLKIQPAELGDSAVYLCASSKDRGPNSPLHFGNGTRLTVT.